This T cell receptor (beta chain) appears in the sequencing data of a study of T cells after somatic rescue of genetic block. Trimming left V 2 bases short and J 3 bases short, with 19 bases between. The CDR3 contains 18 residues. CDR1 is SGHTA and CDR2 is FQGNSA in the germline V gene. This table comes from immunoSEQ multiplex PCR, and its TCRdb copy is limited to in-frame clones, with some not included. This sample has tens of thousands of clones, with 85% to 90% found just once. The receptor was derived from a woman between 18 and 30 years old. The sequenced material came from peripheral blood mononuclear cells (PBMCs). The chain carries TRBV7-2 and TRBJ2-2; perhaps TRBD2 as D (6 bases). The CDR3 loop reads CASSLIRAGRIDTGELFF. CDR3 DNA sequence: TGTGCCAGCAGCTTAATCCGCGCGGGAAGAATAGACACCGGGGAGCTGTTTTTT.